The 27 T cell receptor beta chains given below trace back to one sample, sequenced in a study of blood T cell repertoires in COVID-19. Some clones are missing from TCRdb's copy, which holds only in-frame ones; the method was immunoSEQ multiplex PCR. This sample has tens of thousands of clones, with around 80% found just once. Source material: peripheral blood. These receptors were collected from a man older than 75 with active or convalescent COVID-19.

V and J are TRBV19 and TRBJ2-1, with TRBD2 matching over 10 bases. The CDR3 has 18 amino acids. Trimming removed 1 base from V and 0 bases from J; junction bases left unmatched: 6. Germline V gene data show CDR1 as LNHDA and CDR2 as SQIVND (reference sequence). The CDR3 here is CASSIGLAGASSYNEQFF. CDR3 nucleotides: TGTGCCAGTAGTATAGGACTAGCGGGCGCTAGCTCCTACAATGAGCAGTTCTTC.

This clone has just a few counts. This chain connects TRBV6-5 to TRBJ2-3; TRBD2 aligns across 7 bases. The CDR3 has 14 amino acids. CDR1 is MNHEY and CDR2 is SVGAGI in the germline V gene. The V gene end was trimmed by 6 bases and the J gene end by 2 bases; junction bases not matched to a gene: 5. Here the CDR3 DNA reads TGTGCCAGCAGCGAGGGGAGGGTCACAGATACGCAGTATTTT. Translating it yields CASSEGRVTDTQYF.

The chain uses TRBV11-3 and TRBJ2-2, with TRBD1 as a possible D gene (5 bases). The CDR3 loop spans 14 amino acids. The germline CDR1 and CDR2 sequences are SGHNT and YENEEA. Trimming removed 5 bases from V and 2 bases from J, with 9 bases in between. CDR3 sequence: CASSTGRNTGELFF. CDR3 coding DNA: TGTGCCAGCAGCACAGGAAGAAACACCGGGGAGCTGTTTTTT.

This clone was observed a handful of times. The chain links TRBV10-2 to TRBJ1-2; tentatively, D is TRBD1 (6 bases). CDR1 and CDR2 from the germline V gene are WSHSY and SAAADI. This CDR3 has 13 amino acids. The V and J ends lost 5 bases and 3 bases respectively, with 10 bases between them. The CDR3 sequence is CASSHRVDYGYTF. The CDR3 DNA follows: TGCGCCAGCAGTCACAGGGTTGACTATGGCTACACCTTC.

The genes are TRBV30 and TRBJ1-1; TRBD1 matches 9 bases. Trimming cost V 3 bases and J 5 bases; bases outside gene matches: 10. The germline V gene has CDR1 GTSNPN and CDR2 SVGIG (reference sequence). This CDR3 has 15 residues. The CDR3 loop reads CAWRRGQGLGTEAFF. Here the CDR3 DNA reads TGTGCCTGGAGGCGGGGACAGGGCCTCGGTACTGAAGCTTTCTTT.

This clone came up a few times. The V gene is TRBV5-5, the J gene TRBJ2-2; D is unclear. Germline CDR1 is SGHKS and CDR2 is YYEKEE (reference sequence). Trimming pared 1 base from V and 4 bases from J, leaving 8 bases between. The CDR3 is made up of 14 amino acids. Here the CDR3 reads CASSLLQSTGELFF. The CDR3 DNA reads as TGTGCCAGCAGCTTGTTACAGAGCACCGGGGAGCTGTTTTTT.

The chain has TRBV5-1 and TRBJ2-6, with TRBD1 matching over 7 bases. The length of the CDR3 is 16 residues. The V gene's germline CDR1 is SGHRS and CDR2 YFSETQ. J gave up 2 bases and V 4 bases, and 6 bases lay outside the gene matches. The CDR3 DNA reads as TGCGCCAGCAGCAAACTGACAGGGACTGGGGCCAACGTCCTGACTTTC. The encoded protein is CASSKLTGTGANVLTF.

The chain is built from TRBV27 and TRBJ1-1; 8 positions agree with TRBD1. The germline V gene has CDR1 MNHEY and CDR2 SMNVEV (reference sequence). The CDR3 sequence is 14 residues long. The junction had 2 bases not matched to a gene; V was cut back by 4 bases and J by 1 base. The CDR3 protein is CASSWGQANTEAFF. The CDR3 region has the DNA TGTGCCAGCAGTTGGGGACAGGCGAACACTGAAGCTTTCTTT.

V is TRBV5-1 and J is TRBJ1-2; TRBD1 is a possible D gene (5 bases). In germline, CDR1 is SGHRS, CDR2 YFSETQ. The ends were cut back, 4 bases at V and 6 bases at J, with 16 bases in the middle. This CDR3 has 14 residues. The CDR3 spells CASSGLQVGDGYTF. The CDR3 nucleotides are TGCGCCAGCAGCGGACTACAGGTAGGGGATGGCTACACCTTC.

This chain links TRBV2 with TRBJ2-3, with D maybe TRBD2 (6 bases). V was clipped by 4 bases and J by 6 bases, with 17 bases between them. This CDR3 spans 15 amino acids. The germline V gene has CDR1 SNHLY and CDR2 FYNNEI. The CDR3: CASSVSGNRGDTQYF. For the CDR3, the DNA is TGTGCCAGCAGTGTTAGCGGAAACCGAGGCGATACGCAGTATTTT.

This sequence joins TRBV28 and TRBJ1-4, with D unclear. Germline CDR1 is MDHEN and CDR2 is SYDVKM. This CDR3 comprises 11 residues. V lost 3 bases to trimming and J lost 7 bases, with 3 bases between them. Here the CDR3 DNA reads TGTGCCAGCAGTTTCTCTGAAAAACTGTTTTTT. Its translation: CASSFSEKLFF.

Here the CDR3 reads CASGTGNNQPQHF. Here the CDR3 DNA reads TGTGCCAGCGGGACAGGCAACAATCAGCCCCAGCATTTT. The V call is TRBV2, the J call TRBJ1-5; 8 bases line up with TRBD1. In germline, CDR1 is SNHLY, CDR2 FYNNEI. V dropped 8 bases and J dropped 3; count of bases not matched to a gene: 3. CDR3 length: 13 residues.

The chain recombines TRBV6-5 with TRBJ2-2; D is ambiguous. The CDR3 spans 14 residues. The germline gives CDR1 MNHEY, CDR2 SVGAGI. Trimming took 1 base from V and 6 from J, leaving 9 bases between them. As DNA, the CDR3 is TGTGCCAGCAGTTACTTGTCAGGATCCGGGGAGCTGTTTTTT. Translation gives CASSYLSGSGELFF.

The chain couples TRBV18 to TRBJ1-2; D unclear. Germline assignment: CDR1 KGHSH and CDR2 LQKENI. CDR3 length equals 14 residues. V lost 5 bases to trimming and J lost 5 bases, with 15 bases between them. DNA for the CDR3: TGTGCCAGCTCATCGGGTCGTCGGAATTATGGCTACACCTTC. As protein: CASSSGRRNYGYTF.

This clone was picked up a small number of times. The gene calls are TRBV27 and TRBJ1-6; 7 bases are a match to TRBD1. The CDR3 length is 14 residues. Germline loops: CDR1 MNHEY, CDR2 SMNVEV (reference sequence). After removal of 4 bases from V and 7 bases from J, the junction contained 4 bases not matched to a gene. The CDR3 sequence is CASSWGDSNSPLHF. In DNA form, the CDR3 reads TGTGCCAGCAGTTGGGGGGACAGCAATTCACCCCTCCACTTT.

The chain carries TRBV21-1 and TRBJ1-4; the tabulated D call, TRBD1, remains unverified against the DNA. TRBV21-1 is annotated as a pseudogene. This CDR3 region has 14 residues. The DNA of the CDR3 is TGTGCCAGCAGCAAGACAGGGTACACTGAAAAACTGTTTTTT. Protein sequence: CASSKTGYTEKLFF.

In DNA form, the CDR3 reads TGTGCCACCCGGGGTGGTGGGCGAACCGGGGAGCTGTTTTTT. This codes for CATRGGGRTGELFF. V is TRBV28 and J is TRBJ2-2; D possibly corresponds to TRBD2 (5 bases). Trimming cost V 10 bases and J 5 bases, with 17 bases left between them. The CDR3 is made up of 14 amino acids. From germline, CDR1 is MDHEN and CDR2 SYDVKM. The complete variable domain, with remaining parts taken from reference TRBV28 and TRBJ2-2, reads DVKVTQSSRYLVKRTGEKVFLECVQDMDHENMFWYRQDPGLGLRLIYFSYDVKMKEKGDIPEGYSVSREKKERFSLILESASTNQTSMYLCATRGGGRTGELFFGEGSRLTVL.

V usage is TRBV7-2 and J usage is TRBJ1-3; tentative D call: TRBD1 (6 bases). V shed 7 bases and J shed 7 bases, with 11 bases lying between them. This CDR3 comprises 12 residues. Germline V gene lookup returns CDR1 SGHTA and CDR2 FQGNSA. This CDR3 is CASTPQGNTIYF. CDR3 bases: TGTGCCAGCACGCCCCAGGGGAACACCATATATTTT.

The chain is built from TRBV16 and TRBJ2-7; tentative D call: TRBD2 (6 bases). Per the germline V gene, CDR1 is KGHSY and CDR2 is FQNENV. Trimming shortened V by 3 bases and J by 6 bases, and 21 bases separated the two germline ends. This CDR3 spans 16 amino acids. The CDR3 DNA sequence: TGTGCCAGCAGCCACCCGGAGGGCAGCACAGGATCCGAGCAGTACTTC. It specifies CASSHPEGSTGSEQYF.

The rearrangement joins TRBV5-8 to TRBJ2-1; TRBD1 is a possible D gene (5 bases). This CDR3 comprises 15 residues. V dropped 1 base and J dropped 3 bases, with 11 bases sitting between them. The germline CDR1 and CDR2 sequences are SGHTS and YDEGEE. The DNA for the CDR3 is TGTGCCAGCAGCTTGACGACAGACTTCTACAATGAGCAGTTCTTC. Encoded protein: CASSLTTDFYNEQFF.

The rearrangement links TRBV6-6 to TRBJ1-5; 7 bases agree with TRBD1. Per the germline V gene, CDR1 is MNHNY and CDR2 is SVGAGI (reference sequence). The CDR3 contains 17 residues. The V segment lost 5 bases and the J segment 2 bases; nucleotides outside the gene matches: 12. The CDR3 bases are TGTGCCAGCAGTCCAGTCTTCGACAGGGCCGGCAATCAGCCCCAGCATTTT. Translating gives CASSPVFDRAGNQPQHF.

The rearrangement joins TRBV10-2 to TRBJ1-2; TRBD1 matches at 7 bases. CDR3 size: 13 residues. Looked up from germline, CDR1 is WSHSY and CDR2 is SAAADI. The junction had 5 bases not matched to a gene; V was cut back by 5 bases and J by 5 bases. The CDR3 loop is CASSPGQPYGYTF. In DNA, the CDR3 is TGCGCCAGCAGTCCGGGACAGCCGTATGGCTACACCTTC.

The chain employs TRBV19 and TRBJ2-1, with TRBD1 as a possible D gene (6 bases). Germline CDR1 LNHDA, CDR2 SQIVND (reference sequence). This CDR3 has 15 residues. Trimming took off 5 bases at V and 3 bases at J, with 14 bases between the two ends. The CDR3 protein is CASSSGTRFYNEQFF. For the CDR3, the DNA is TGTGCCAGTAGTTCCGGGACAAGGTTCTACAATGAGCAGTTCTTC.

Only a few counts were recorded for this clone. The V gene is TRBV2, the J gene TRBJ2-3; 14 bases are a match to TRBD2. Trimming took 6 bases from V and 1 from J; bases not matched to a gene: 6. The CDR3 runs to 17 residues. Germline assignment: CDR1 SNHLY and CDR2 FYNNEI. The CDR3 DNA reads TGTGCCAGCAGCCGACTAGCGGGGGGGCTCGGCACAGATACGCAGTATTTT. Protein sequence: CASSRLAGGLGTDTQYF.

The chain combines TRBV6-5 with TRBJ1-5; 7 bases fit TRBD1. This CDR3 is 14 amino acids long. The germline V gene has CDR1 MNHEY and CDR2 SVGAGI. Trimming took 0 bases from V and 6 from J; bases not matched to a gene: 2. The CDR3 DNA sequence: TGTGCCAGCAGTTACTCGCAGGGGGGTCAGCCCCAGCATTTT. Translating it yields CASSYSQGGQPQHF.

V gene TRBV18 combines with J gene TRBJ2-1; D is unclear. This CDR3 is built from 14 residues. V lost 3 bases to trimming and J lost 7 bases, with 13 bases between them. CDR1 is KGHSH, CDR2 LQKENI, per germline. The CDR3 region is CASSPGSGRNEQFF. As DNA, the CDR3 is TGTGCCAGCTCACCGGGCAGTGGTAGGAATGAGCAGTTCTTC.

V usage is TRBV11-2 and J usage is TRBJ2-1; 10 bases are a match to TRBD1. The CDR3 contains 18 residues. With 4 bases clipped from V and 3 bases from J, the junction kept 12 bases outside the gene matches. Germline V gene data show CDR1 as SGHAT and CDR2 as FQNNGV. This CDR3 is CASSSAGTGESRYNEQFF. The CDR3 coding sequence is TGTGCCAGCAGCTCTGCCGGGACAGGGGAGAGCCGCTACAATGAGCAGTTCTTC.